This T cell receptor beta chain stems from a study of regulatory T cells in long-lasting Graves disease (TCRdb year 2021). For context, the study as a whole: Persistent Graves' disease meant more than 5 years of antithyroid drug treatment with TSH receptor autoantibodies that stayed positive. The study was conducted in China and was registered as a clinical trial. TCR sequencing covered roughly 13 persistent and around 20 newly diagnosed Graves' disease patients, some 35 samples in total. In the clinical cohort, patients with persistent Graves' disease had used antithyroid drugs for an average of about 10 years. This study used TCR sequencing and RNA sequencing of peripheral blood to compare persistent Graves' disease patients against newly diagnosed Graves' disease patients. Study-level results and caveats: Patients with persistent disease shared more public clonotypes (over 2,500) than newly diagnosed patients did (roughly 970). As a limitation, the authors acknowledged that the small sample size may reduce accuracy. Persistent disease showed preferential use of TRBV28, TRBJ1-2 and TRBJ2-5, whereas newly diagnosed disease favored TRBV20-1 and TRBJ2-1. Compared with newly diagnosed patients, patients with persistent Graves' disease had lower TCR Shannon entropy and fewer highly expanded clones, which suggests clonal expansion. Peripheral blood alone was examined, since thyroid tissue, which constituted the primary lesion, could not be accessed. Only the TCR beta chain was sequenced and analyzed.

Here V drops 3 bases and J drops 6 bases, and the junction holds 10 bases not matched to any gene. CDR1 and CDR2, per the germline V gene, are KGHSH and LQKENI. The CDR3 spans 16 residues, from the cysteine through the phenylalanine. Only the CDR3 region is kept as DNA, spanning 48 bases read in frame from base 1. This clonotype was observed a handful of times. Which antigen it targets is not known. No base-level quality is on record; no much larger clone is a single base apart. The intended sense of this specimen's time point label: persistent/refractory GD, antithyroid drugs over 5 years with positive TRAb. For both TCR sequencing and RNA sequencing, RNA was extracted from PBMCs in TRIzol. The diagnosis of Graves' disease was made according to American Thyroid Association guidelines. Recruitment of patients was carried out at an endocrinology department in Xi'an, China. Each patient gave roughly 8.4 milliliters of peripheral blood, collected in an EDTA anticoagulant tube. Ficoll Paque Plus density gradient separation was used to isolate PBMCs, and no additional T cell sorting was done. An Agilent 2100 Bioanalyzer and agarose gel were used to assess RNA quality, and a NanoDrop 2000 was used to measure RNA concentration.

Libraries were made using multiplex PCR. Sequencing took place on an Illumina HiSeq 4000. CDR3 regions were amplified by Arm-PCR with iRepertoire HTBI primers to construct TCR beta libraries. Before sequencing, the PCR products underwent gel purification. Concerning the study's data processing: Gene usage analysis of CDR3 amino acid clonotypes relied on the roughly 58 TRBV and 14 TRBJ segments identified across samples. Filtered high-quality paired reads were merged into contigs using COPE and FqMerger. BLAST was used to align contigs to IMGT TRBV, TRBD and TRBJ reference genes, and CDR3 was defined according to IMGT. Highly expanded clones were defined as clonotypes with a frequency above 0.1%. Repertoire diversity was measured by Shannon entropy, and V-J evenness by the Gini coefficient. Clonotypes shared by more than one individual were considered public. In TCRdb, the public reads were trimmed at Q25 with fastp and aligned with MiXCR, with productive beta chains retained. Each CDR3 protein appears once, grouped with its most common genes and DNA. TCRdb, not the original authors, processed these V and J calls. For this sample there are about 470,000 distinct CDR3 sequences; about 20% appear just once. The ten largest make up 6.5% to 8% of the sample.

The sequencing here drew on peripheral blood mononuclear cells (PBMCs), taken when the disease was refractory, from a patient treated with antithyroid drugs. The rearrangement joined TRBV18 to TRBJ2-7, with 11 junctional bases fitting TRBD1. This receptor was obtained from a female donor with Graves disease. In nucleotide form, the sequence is TGTGCCAGCTCACCGACATGGGACAGGGGGGTTGGCGAGCAGTACTTC. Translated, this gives CASSPTWDRGVGEQYF.